This TCR beta chain was captured by sequencing in a study of blood T cell repertoires in COVID-19. Overall study context: Acute and convalescent COVID-19 specimens originated in the United States, Italy and Spain. T cells, B-cell-depleted T cells, or PBMCs provided the cDNA or gDNA that served as material.

Original handling: Reference gene primer amplification in the assay estimated nucleated cell counts. TCRdb's table, derived via immunoSEQ multiplex PCR, lists solely in-frame clones and lacks some. V, J and clone size reflect that table, while D and trimming were determined from the DNA. The data contain around 250,000 clones, 80% to 90% of them singletons. Germline V CDR1 and CDR2: KGHDR, SFDVKD. Trimming removed 0 bases from V and 3 bases from J, with 10 bases in between. The CDR3 runs 15 residues. Seattle-derived patients entered the study during active infection and were followed longitudinally. The rearrangement uses TRBV24-1 and TRBJ1-1; no reliable D call. The sequence was collected from a woman aged 70-85 years with COVID-19, enrolled during active disease. The sequencing input was peripheral blood. CDR3 protein: CATSDLSRGYTEAFF. CDR3 bases: TGTGCCACCAGTGATTTGTCCCGGGGTTACACTGAAGCTTTCTTT.